The text below deals with one TCR beta chain. Its antigen remains unidentified. These data are taken from a study of cytomegalovirus exposure and HLA in healthy donors. General observations from the study: More clonal expansion characterized HLA-associated TCR beta chains than equally common others in a later analysis. Associated with cytomegalovirus, according to the listing, were around 170 TCR beta chains.

Primers included in the PCR were 60 Vbeta and 13 Jbeta primers. Repertoires were generated with immunoSEQ multiplex PCR, while TCRdb's copy carries only in-frame clones and drops some. Of roughly 180,000 clones listed, over 60% are singletons. The CDR3 runs to 14 residues. V lost 3 bases and J 0 bases, leaving 9 bases between the germline ends. Germline CDR1 reads GTSNPN; CDR2 reads SVGIG (reference sequence). This sequence was found in a female donor in good health and CMV-seronegative. The source material was PBMCs. The chain couples TRBV30 to TRBJ2-1; possible D gene TRBD1, 5 bases. CDR3 loop: CAWSSGHSYNEQFF. The CDR3 region has the DNA TGTGCCTGGAGCAGTGGACACTCCTACAATGAGCAGTTCTTC. Combining the CDR3 with reference TRBV30 and TRBJ2-1 gives the whole variable domain SQTIHQWPATLVQPVGSPLSLECTVEGTSNPNLYWYRQAAGRGLQLLFYSVGIGQISSEVPQNLSASRPQDRQFILSSKKLLLSDSGFYLCAWSSGHSYNEQFFGPGTRLTVL.